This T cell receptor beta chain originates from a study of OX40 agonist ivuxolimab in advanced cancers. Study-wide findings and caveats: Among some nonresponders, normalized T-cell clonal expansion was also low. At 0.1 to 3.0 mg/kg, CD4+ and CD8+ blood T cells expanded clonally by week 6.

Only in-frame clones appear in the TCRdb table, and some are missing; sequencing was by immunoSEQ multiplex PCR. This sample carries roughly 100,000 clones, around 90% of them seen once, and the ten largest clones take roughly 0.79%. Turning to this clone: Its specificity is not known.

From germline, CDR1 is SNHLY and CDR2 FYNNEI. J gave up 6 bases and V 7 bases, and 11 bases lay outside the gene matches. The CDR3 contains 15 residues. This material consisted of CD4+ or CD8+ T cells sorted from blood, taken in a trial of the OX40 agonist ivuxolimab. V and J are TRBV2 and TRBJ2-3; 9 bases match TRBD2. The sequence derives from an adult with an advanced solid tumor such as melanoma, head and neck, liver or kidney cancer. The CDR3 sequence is CASTLLAGEADTQYF. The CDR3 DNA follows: TGTGCCAGCACTTTGTTAGCGGGGGAGGCTGATACGCAGTATTTT.